This T cell receptor (beta chain) was observed in a study of graft-versus-host responses after intestinal transplantation. Whole-study results and caveats: Recipient marrow contained GvH clones, some of which appeared first in ileum or blood. Subjects displaying graft-donor T cell macrochimerism possessed elevated graft-versus-host to host-versus-graft clonal ratios inside allografts.

Trimming shortened V by 5 bases and J by 6 bases, and 14 bases separated the two germline ends. There are 13 residues in the CDR3. Per the germline V gene, CDR1 is SGDLS and CDR2 is YYNGEE. As regards this clone: Its specificity is unknown.

Assay: immunoSEQ multiplex PCR; the TCRdb copy retains only in-frame clones and omits some. The sample holds about 120,000 clones, around 95% seen once. The specimen was unstimulated CD8+ T cells sorted from spleen or lymph node cells, collected before intestinal transplant. This sequence originates from a human donor who received an intestinal transplant. The chain is built from TRBV9 and TRBJ1-2, with a weak D call TRBD1 (5 bases). This chain's CDR3 is CASSAGREDGYTF. The CDR3 DNA reads as TGTGCCAGCAGTGCAGGGAGGGAGGATGGCTACACCTTC.